The rows below give T cell receptor beta chains drawn from one sample of a study of blood T cell repertoires in COVID-19. TCRdb keeps only in-frame clones here, not all; method: immunoSEQ multiplex PCR. The repertoire holds a few hundred thousand clones, with around 86% as singletons. Sequenced: PBMCs or T cells enriched from blood (not recorded which). Receptor source: a middle-aged woman with acute COVID-19. The CDR3 runs from the conserved cysteine through the conserved F or W. A D gene is named only where the DNA matches it firmly. Size tells how often a clone was seen (once, few, many) or the class of an expanded clone, and some rows leave it out.

d_call: TRBD1
v_call: TRBV28
clone_size: -
j_call: TRBJ1-2
cdr3_nt: TGTGCCAGCAAGGTGGGACAGAGCTATGGCTACACCTTC
cdr3_aa: CASKVGQSYGYTF

d_call: TRBD1
v_call: TRBV3-1/TRBV3-2
clone_size: -
j_call: TRBJ1-5
cdr3_nt: TGTGCCAGCAGCCTCCCCGGGGGACAGCACAATCAGCCCCAGCATTTT
cdr3_aa: CASSLPGGQHNQPQHF

d_call: -
v_call: TRBV5-1
clone_size: once
j_call: TRBJ2-4
cdr3_nt: TGCGCCAGCAGCTCCGGGACTTTCGGGATTCAGTACTTC
cdr3_aa: CASSSGTFGIQYF

d_call: -
v_call: TRBV24-1
clone_size: -
j_call: TRBJ2-7
cdr3_nt: TGTGCCACCAGTGAGGGCAGGGGGGTAATATACGAGCAGTACTTC
cdr3_aa: CATSEGRGVIYEQYF

d_call: -
v_call: TRBV28
clone_size: few
j_call: TRBJ2-2
cdr3_nt: TGTGCCAGCAGTTTAAGTAGCGGAACCGGGGAGCTGTTTTTT
cdr3_aa: CASSLSSGTGELFF

d_call: -
v_call: TRBV6-5
clone_size: once
j_call: TRBJ2-5
cdr3_nt: TGTGCCAGCAGTTACATGGTTGGACAAGGGGAGACCCAGTACTTC
cdr3_aa: CASSYMVGQGETQYF

d_call: -
v_call: TRBV24-1
clone_size: -
j_call: TRBJ2-2
cdr3_nt: TGTGCCACCCGGGCAGGGACGAACACCGGGGAGCTGTTTTTT
cdr3_aa: CATRAGTNTGELFF

d_call: -
v_call: TRBV5-6
clone_size: once
j_call: TRBJ2-1
cdr3_nt: TGTGCCAGCAGCTTAGGCGGGCGGAGTTGGAATGAGCAGTTCTTC
cdr3_aa: CASSLGGRSWNEQFF

d_call: TRBD1
v_call: TRBV5-1
clone_size: -
j_call: TRBJ2-7
cdr3_nt: TGCGCCAGCAGCTCCGGGACAGCCAACTCCTACGAGCAGTACTTC
cdr3_aa: CASSSGTANSYEQYF

d_call: -
v_call: TRBV28
clone_size: -
j_call: TRBJ1-2
cdr3_nt: TGTGCCAGCAGTTTAGTGGCAGTTGGTAACTATGGCTACACCTTC
cdr3_aa: CASSLVAVGNYGYTF

d_call: TRBD2
v_call: TRBV2
clone_size: -
j_call: TRBJ2-4
cdr3_nt: TGTGCCAGCACTGTGGCTAGCGGGAGCAGCCGGGACAAAAACATTCAGTACTTC
cdr3_aa: CASTVASGSSRDKNIQYF

d_call: TRBD2
v_call: TRBV6-5
clone_size: -
j_call: TRBJ2-1
cdr3_nt: TGTGCCAGCAGGACAGCGGGAATTGGCAATGAGCAGTTCTTC
cdr3_aa: CASRTAGIGNEQFF

d_call: -
v_call: TRBV7-9
clone_size: once
j_call: TRBJ1-1
cdr3_nt: TGTGCCAGCAGCACTCTGACAGGCTTGAACACTGAAGCTTTCTTT
cdr3_aa: CASSTLTGLNTEAFF

d_call: TRBD1
v_call: TRBV9
clone_size: -
j_call: TRBJ2-1
cdr3_nt: TGTGCCAGCAGCGTAGCCGGGACAGGAGTCAATGAGCAGTTCTTC
cdr3_aa: CASSVAGTGVNEQFF

d_call: TRBD2
v_call: TRBV9
clone_size: -
j_call: TRBJ2-1
cdr3_nt: TGTGCCAGCAGCGCACAGACTAGCGCCTACTACAATGAGCAGTTCTTC
cdr3_aa: CASSAQTSAYYNEQFF

d_call: TRBD2
v_call: TRBV7-9
clone_size: -
j_call: TRBJ2-1
cdr3_nt: TGTGCCAGCAGCTTAGGCCTAGCGGGGCTTCTTGAGCAGTTCTTC
cdr3_aa: CASSLGLAGLLEQFF

d_call: TRBD2
v_call: TRBV6-5
clone_size: -
j_call: TRBJ2-3
cdr3_nt: TGTGCCAGCAGAGTGACTAGCGGGAGTGCAGATACGCAGTATTTT
cdr3_aa: CASRVTSGSADTQYF

d_call: TRBD1
v_call: TRBV10-3
clone_size: -
j_call: TRBJ2-1
cdr3_nt: TGTGCCATCAGCGATACAGGGGGTGAGCAGTTCTTC
cdr3_aa: CAISDTGGEQFF

d_call: TRBD2
v_call: TRBV30
clone_size: -
j_call: TRBJ2-3
cdr3_nt: TGTGCCTGGAGTGGTGTGGCGGGAGTCACAGATACGCAGTATTTT
cdr3_aa: CAWSGVAGVTDTQYF

d_call: -
v_call: TRBV7-2
clone_size: -
j_call: TRBJ1-5
cdr3_nt: TGTGCCAGCAGCTTGGATTTTGCAGGTCCCCAGCATTTT
cdr3_aa: CASSLDFAGPQHF

d_call: -
v_call: TRBV10-3
clone_size: -
j_call: TRBJ1-5
cdr3_nt: TGTGCCATCAGTGATAATGAGGGTCGTGTAGGCAATCAGCCCCAGCATTTT
cdr3_aa: CAISDNEGRVGNQPQHF

d_call: TRBD2
v_call: TRBV29-1
clone_size: -
j_call: TRBJ2-1
cdr3_nt: TGCAGCGTTAAAGGTGGGCTAGCGGGCCCCAATGAGCAGTTCTTC
cdr3_aa: CSVKGGLAGPNEQFF

d_call: -
v_call: TRBV5-1
clone_size: -
j_call: TRBJ1-5
cdr3_nt: TGCGCCAGCAGCATCCAGGGCGGAAGCAATCAGCCCCAGCATTTT
cdr3_aa: CASSIQGGSNQPQHF

d_call: -
v_call: TRBV15
clone_size: -
j_call: TRBJ2-7
cdr3_nt: TGTGCCACCAGCAGAGTCCACAGCGGAAGCTACGAGCAGTACTTC
cdr3_aa: CATSRVHSGSYEQYF

d_call: TRBD1
v_call: TRBV28
clone_size: -
j_call: TRBJ1-5
cdr3_nt: TGTGCCAGCAGTCCTTCTCCGGGACAGGGTGGAAATCAGCCCCAGCATTTT
cdr3_aa: CASSPSPGQGGNQPQHF

d_call: TRBD1
v_call: TRBV3-1/TRBV3-2
clone_size: -
j_call: TRBJ2-7
cdr3_nt: TGTGCCAGCAGCCTTAGGGACAGGACCTACGAGCAGTACTTC
cdr3_aa: CASSLRDRTYEQYF

d_call: TRBD1
v_call: TRBV5-6
clone_size: -
j_call: TRBJ1-1
cdr3_nt: TGTGCCAGCAGCCGACAGGGGACTAACACTGAAGCTTTCTTT
cdr3_aa: CASSRQGTNTEAFF

d_call: -
v_call: TRBV27
clone_size: -
j_call: TRBJ2-3
cdr3_nt: TGTGCCAGCAGTTTGGAGGGCCAGGGCACAGATACGCAGTATTTT
cdr3_aa: CASSLEGQGTDTQYF

d_call: -
v_call: TRBV5-1
clone_size: -
j_call: TRBJ2-7
cdr3_nt: TGCGCCAGCAGCTGGGCAGATGGCTCCTACGAGCAGTACTTC
cdr3_aa: CASSWADGSYEQYF

d_call: -
v_call: TRBV11-2
clone_size: -
j_call: TRBJ1-3
cdr3_nt: TGTGCCAGCAGCCCCTACCGCTACTCTGGAAACACCATATATTTT
cdr3_aa: CASSPYRYSGNTIYF

d_call: TRBD2
v_call: TRBV6-5
clone_size: -
j_call: TRBJ2-5
cdr3_nt: TGTGCCAGCAGTTACGCCCGGACTAGCGGAGGGGAGACCCAGTACTTC
cdr3_aa: CASSYARTSGGETQYF

d_call: TRBD2
v_call: TRBV11-2
clone_size: once
j_call: TRBJ2-1
cdr3_nt: TGTGCCAGCAGCTTCCTAGCGGGAGTTGGAAATGAGCAGTTCTTC
cdr3_aa: CASSFLAGVGNEQFF

d_call: -
v_call: TRBV11-3
clone_size: -
j_call: TRBJ2-2
cdr3_nt: TGTGCCAGCGGGGGGAAGGCCACCGGGGAGCTGTTTTTT
cdr3_aa: CASGGKATGELFF

d_call: -
v_call: TRBV25-1
clone_size: -
j_call: TRBJ2-5
cdr3_nt: TGTGCCAGCAGTGCAACAGTTGAGACCCAGTACTTC
cdr3_aa: CASSATVETQYF

d_call: -
v_call: TRBV2
clone_size: -
j_call: TRBJ2-1
cdr3_nt: TGTGCCAGCATGGCGCGGCCCAACAATGAGCAGTTCTTC
cdr3_aa: CASMARPNNEQFF

d_call: TRBD2
v_call: TRBV9
clone_size: -
j_call: TRBJ2-3
cdr3_nt: TGTGCCAGCAGCGTAATGGGGAGCGGGGCTAGCACAGATACGCAGTATTTT
cdr3_aa: CASSVMGSGASTDTQYF

d_call: -
v_call: TRBV7-8
clone_size: -
j_call: TRBJ2-7
cdr3_nt: TGTGCCAGCAGCTCCCAGGACGAGCAGTACTTC
cdr3_aa: CASSSQDEQYF

d_call: TRBD2
v_call: TRBV28
clone_size: -
j_call: TRBJ2-1
cdr3_nt: TGTGCCAGCAGCCCCGGGACTAGGAACAATGAGCAGTTCTTC
cdr3_aa: CASSPGTRNNEQFF

d_call: TRBD2
v_call: TRBV27
clone_size: -
j_call: TRBJ2-7
cdr3_nt: TGTGCCAGCAGGGGACTAGCGGGACCCTACGAGCAGTACTTC
cdr3_aa: CASRGLAGPYEQYF

d_call: -
v_call: TRBV4-1
clone_size: -
j_call: TRBJ2-7
cdr3_nt: TGCGCCAGCAGCCAAGGGGCCGAGCAGTACTTC
cdr3_aa: CASSQGAEQYF

d_call: -
v_call: TRBV24-1
clone_size: -
j_call: TRBJ1-5
cdr3_nt: TGTGCCACCAGTGATCCCGGGACACCGAATCAGCCCCAGCATTTT
cdr3_aa: CATSDPGTPNQPQHF

d_call: TRBD2
v_call: TRBV5-1
clone_size: once
j_call: TRBJ2-1
cdr3_nt: TGCGCCAGCAGCAATCAAGCGGGAGGCAATGAGCAGTTCTTC
cdr3_aa: CASSNQAGGNEQFF

d_call: -
v_call: TRBV27
clone_size: -
j_call: TRBJ2-7
cdr3_nt: TGTGCCAGCAGTGAGGTGGGGCTACGAGGCTACGAGCAGTACTTC
cdr3_aa: CASSEVGLRGYEQYF

d_call: -
v_call: TRBV10-3
clone_size: -
j_call: TRBJ1-1
cdr3_nt: TGTGCCATCAGGGAAGGACACTCGAACACTGAAGCTTTCTTT
cdr3_aa: CAIREGHSNTEAFF

d_call: -
v_call: TRBV6-5
clone_size: -
j_call: TRBJ1-1
cdr3_nt: TGTGCCAGCAGTTGGGGCTCACAGAGAATGAACACTGAAGCTTTCTTT
cdr3_aa: CASSWGSQRMNTEAFF

d_call: -
v_call: TRBV27
clone_size: once
j_call: TRBJ2-3
cdr3_nt: TGTGCCAGCAGTAGGGGAGGCGGGGGCATTTTAGATACGCAGTATTTT
cdr3_aa: CASSRGGGGILDTQYF

d_call: -
v_call: TRBV28
clone_size: once
j_call: TRBJ2-5
cdr3_nt: TGTGCCAGCAGTCTTGGTCTCCACCGGGAGACCCAGTACTTC
cdr3_aa: CASSLGLHRETQYF